The following is a TCR beta chain sequence with its context. V was trimmed by 7 bases and J by 4 bases, leaving 16 bases between them. The CDR3 length is 15 residues. Per the germline V gene, CDR1 is MNHEY and CDR2 is SMNVEV (reference sequence). These data come from a study of T cell changes during pregnancy in multiple sclerosis. Libraries were prepared by immunoSEQ multiplex PCR; TCRdb keeps only in-frame clonotypes and omits some of them. Of 33,000 or so clones listed, over 75% were seen once; the top ten hold 5.5% to 7%. The origin of this receptor is a female donor with multiple sclerosis, enrolled in a pregnancy study. Material: CD8+ T cells from peripheral blood mononuclear cells, obtained in the second trimester of pregnancy. V is TRBV27 and J is TRBJ1-4, with D possibly TRBD1 on 5 matching bases. Here the CDR3 reads CASTPFGGSNEKLFF. As DNA, the CDR3 is TGTGCCAGCACCCCCTTCGGGGGAAGTAATGAAAAACTGTTTTTT.